This T cell receptor beta chain was profiled in a study of metastatic and nonmetastatic thyroid tumors. V gave up 6 bases and J gave up 6 bases; unmatched junction bases: 13. Germline CDR1 is MNHNS and CDR2 is SASEGT. This CDR3 contains 15 residues. TCRdb reassembled clones from the PCR reads with MiXCR. The sample lists 20,000 or so clones; under 25% were seen once. No patient had received any treatment before thyroid surgery. This clone was detected only a few times. The sample consisted of blood. The receptor was isolated from a male donor with papillary thyroid cancer or a benign thyroid nodule (not recorded which). Some clones in this sample may be carry-over from other donors' samples. This rearrangement joins TRBV6-1 to TRBJ1-2; 7 positions match TRBD1. The CDR3 reads CASRPQGLEGDGYTF. The CDR3 region has the DNA TGTGCCAGCAGACCACAGGGGTTAGAGGGGGATGGCTACACCTTC.